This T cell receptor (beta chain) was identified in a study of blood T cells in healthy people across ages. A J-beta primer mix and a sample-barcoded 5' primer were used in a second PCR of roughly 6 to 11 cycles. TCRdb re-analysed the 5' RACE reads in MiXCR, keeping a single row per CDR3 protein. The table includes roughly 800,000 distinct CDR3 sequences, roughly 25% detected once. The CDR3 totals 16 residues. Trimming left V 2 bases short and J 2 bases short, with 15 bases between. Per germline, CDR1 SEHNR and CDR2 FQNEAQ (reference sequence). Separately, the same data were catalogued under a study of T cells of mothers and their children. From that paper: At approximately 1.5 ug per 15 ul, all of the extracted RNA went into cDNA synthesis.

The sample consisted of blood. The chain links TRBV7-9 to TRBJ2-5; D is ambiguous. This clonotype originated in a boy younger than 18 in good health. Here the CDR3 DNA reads TGTGCCAGCAGCTTACCGGTGACAAACGTACAAGAGACCCAGTACTTC. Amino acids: CASSLPVTNVQETQYF. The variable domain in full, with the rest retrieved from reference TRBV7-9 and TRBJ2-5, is DTGVSQNPRHKITKRGQNVTFRCDPISEHNRLYWYRQTLGQGPEFLTYFQNEAQLEKSRLLSDRFSAERPKGSFSTLEIQRTEQGDSAMYLCASSLPVTNVQETQYFGPGTRLLVL.